This TCR beta chain was recorded in a study of OX40 agonist ivuxolimab in advanced cancers. V dropped 3 bases and J dropped 2; count of bases not matched to a gene: 8. Germline CDR1 reads SEHNR; CDR2 reads FQNEAQ (reference sequence). The CDR3 runs 16 residues. TCRdb's table, derived via immunoSEQ multiplex PCR, lists solely in-frame clones and lacks some. The table records 45,000 to 50,000 clones, approximately 90% of them present only once. This TCR derives from an adult with an advanced solid tumor such as melanoma, head and neck, liver or kidney cancer. This rearrangement joins TRBV7-9 to TRBJ2-5; 8 bases align to TRBD2. The sequencing used CD4+ or CD8+ T cells sorted from blood, collected in a trial of the OX40 agonist ivuxolimab. The chain's CDR3 is CASSLSLAGRQETQYF. The CDR3 DNA is TGTGCCAGCAGCTTGAGCCTAGCGGGCCGTCAAGAGACCCAGTACTTC.